Listed here are 24 T cell receptor beta chains from one sample, sequenced in a study of T cell responses to AZD1222 COVID-19 vaccine. Profiled with immunoSEQ multiplex PCR; TCRdb holds only in-frame clones, not every one. Among roughly 150,000 clones listed, 80% to 90% were seen once. This specimen consisted of peripheral blood, obtained after recovery from COVID-19. These receptors came from an adult who had recovered from COVID-19.

The rearrangement links TRBV7-2 to TRBJ2-3, with a possible D match to TRBD2 (6 bases). Trimming cost V 2 bases and J 3 bases, with 12 bases left between them. Germline loops: CDR1 SGHTA, CDR2 FQGNSA. This CDR3 contains 15 residues. CDR3 amino acids: CASSLRPAGTDTQYF. The CDR3 DNA follows: TGTGCCAGCAGCTTAAGACCGGCGGGGACAGATACGCAGTATTTT.

J is TRBJ2-7 and V is TRBV6-1; D uncertain. Germline CDR1 and CDR2: MNHNS and SASEGT. The CDR3 sequence is 13 residues long. V gave up 1 base and J gave up 3 bases, with 7 bases separating them. The DNA of the CDR3 is TGTGCCAGCAGTGAAGAGTTTGTCTACGAGCAGTACTTC. Its protein is CASSEEFVYEQYF.

V is TRBV5-8 and J is TRBJ1-3, with D possibly matching TRBD1 (6 bases). The CDR3 runs to 14 residues. Germline V gene sequence: CDR1 SGHTS, CDR2 YDEGEE. V lost 5 bases and J 5 bases, leaving 14 bases between the germline ends. CDR3 DNA sequence: TGTGCCAGCAGACCTACAGGGCGGAGAAACACCATATATTTT. Translation: CASRPTGRRNTIYF.

This chain joins TRBV5-1 and TRBJ2-6, with D perhaps matching TRBD1 (6 bases). The CDR3 loop spans 15 amino acids. The V gene lost 5 bases and the J gene lost 0 bases, with 9 bases spanning the gap. Per germline, CDR1 SGHRS and CDR2 YFSETQ. DNA of the CDR3: TGCGCCAGCAGTTTCAGGGGCTCTGGGGCCAACGTCCTGACTTTC. It codes for CASSFRGSGANVLTF. Full variable domain (missing parts from reference TRBV5-1 and TRBJ2-6): KAGVTQTPRYLIKTRGQQVTLSCSPISGHRSVSWYQQTPGQGLQFLFEYFSETQRNKGNFPGRFSGRQFSNSRSEMNVSTLELGDSALYLCASSFRGSGANVLTFGAGSRLTVL.

The CDR3 nucleotides are TGTGCCAGTAAGGGGGGCGTCCGGTATAGCAATCAGCCCCAGCATTTT. It translates to CASKGGVRYSNQPQHF. The chain employs TRBV19 and TRBJ1-5; maybe TRBD1 (6 bases). Trimming removed 7 bases at V and 0 bases at J, with 16 bases between. Germline V gene sequence: CDR1 LNHDA, CDR2 SQIVND (reference sequence). The CDR3 loop spans 16 amino acids.

This chain uses TRBV5-4 with TRBJ1-2; D is undetermined. Trimming took off 4 bases at V and 0 bases at J, with 10 bases between the two ends. CDR1 is SGHNT, CDR2 YYREEE, per germline (reference sequence). This CDR3 is 14 amino acids long. The CDR3 sequence: CASSRRGPNYGYTF. Here the CDR3 DNA reads TGTGCCAGCAGCCGACGCGGACCTAACTATGGCTACACCTTC.

The CDR3 region is CASSFPGQLNSYEQYF. In nucleotides, the CDR3 is TGTGCCAGCAGCTTTCCCGGACAGCTCAACTCCTACGAGCAGTACTTC. The J gene is TRBJ2-7, the V gene TRBV5-6, with D maybe TRBD1 (6 bases). V gave up 2 bases and J gave up 0 bases, with 15 bases separating them. Germline lookup yields CDR1 SGHDT and CDR2 YYEEEE. The CDR3 is made up of 16 amino acids.

This clone came up a few times. V is TRBV2 and J is TRBJ2-3; D is perhaps TRBD2 (5 bases). This CDR3 contains 12 residues. The germline gives CDR1 SNHLY, CDR2 FYNNEI. V lost 6 bases and J 3 bases, leaving 7 bases between the germline ends. CDR3 region: CASSRGTDTQYF. The CDR3 DNA reads TGTGCCAGCAGCCGAGGGACAGATACGCAGTATTTT.

V usage is TRBV7-8 and J usage is TRBJ1-5, with 10 nucleotides matching TRBD1. Looked up from germline, CDR1 is SGHVS and CDR2 is FQNEAQ. CDR3 length: 14 amino acids. The trim removed 5 bases at V and 5 bases at J, leaving 3 bases unmatched. The CDR3: CASSAGTGDQPQHF. CDR3 in DNA: TGTGCCAGCAGCGCCGGGACAGGGGATCAGCCCCAGCATTTT.

This clone occurred once. This sequence joins TRBV14 and TRBJ2-5; 8 bases are a match to TRBD1. With V trimmed by 4 bases and J by 3 bases, 1 base remained unmatched. The CDR3 sequence is 13 residues long. In germline, CDR1 is SGHDN, CDR2 FVKESK. Here the CDR3 DNA reads TGTGCCAGCAGCCGACAGGGGAAAGAGACCCAGTACTTC. This sequence encodes CASSRQGKETQYF.

J is TRBJ1-1 and V is TRBV9; TRBD1 matches at 7 bases. CDR1 is SGDLS, CDR2 YYNGEE, per germline. The CDR3 is 13 amino acids. V was clipped by 5 bases and J by 5 bases; unmatched bases: 6. DNA for the CDR3: TGTGCCAGCAGTCTACAGGGGAGGACTGAAGCTTTCTTT. Protein: CASSLQGRTEAFF.

The chain couples TRBV27 to TRBJ2-1; the D call may be TRBD1 or TRBD2 (5 bases each). CDR1 is MNHEY, CDR2 SMNVEV, per germline (reference sequence). Trimming stripped 3 bases from V and 4 bases from J, with 13 bases between. CDR3 size: 15 residues. CDR3 in DNA: TGTGCCAGCAGTTTCTCCGGGACCGCATACAATGAGCAGTTCTTC. Amino acids: CASSFSGTAYNEQFF.

V gene TRBV2 combines with J gene TRBJ2-7; D not resolved. The CDR3 runs to 15 residues. Trimming stripped 1 base from V and 0 bases from J, with 10 bases between. Germline V gene lookup returns CDR1 SNHLY and CDR2 FYNNEI. CDR3 DNA: TGTGCCAGCAGTGAAGAGGTAGCCAGCTCCTACGAGCAGTACTTC. Translated, it gives CASSEEVASSYEQYF.

V gene TRBV7-6 combines with J gene TRBJ1-3, with 8 bases identical to TRBD1. Germline-derived CDR1 and CDR2 are SGHVS and FNYEAQ. The CDR3 is made up of 16 amino acids. The trim removed 5 bases at V and 4 bases at J, leaving 10 bases unmatched. The CDR3 here is CASSPSQGAWGNTIYF. DNA of the CDR3: TGTGCCAGCAGCCCAAGTCAGGGGGCGTGGGGAAACACCATATATTTT.

This sequence joins TRBV28 and TRBJ2-2; TRBD1 is a possible D gene (5 bases). V lost 5 bases, J lost 3 bases, and 10 bases lay in between. This CDR3 region has 14 residues. The V gene's germline CDR1 is MDHEN and CDR2 SYDVKM. The CDR3 DNA reads as TGTGCCAGCAGTCCGTCCAGGGACACCGGGGAGCTGTTTTTT. This gives the protein CASSPSRDTGELFF.

The chain combines TRBV18 with TRBJ2-1, with D possibly being TRBD2 (5 bases). CDR1 KGHSH and CDR2 LQKENI come from the germline V gene. This CDR3 has 14 residues. The ends were cut back, 7 bases at V and 3 bases at J, with 13 bases in the middle. CDR3 region: CASFEGQNYNEQFF. In DNA, the CDR3 is TGTGCCAGCTTTGAGGGTCAAAACTACAATGAGCAGTTCTTC. The full variable domain, its missing parts supplied by reference TRBV18 and TRBJ2-1, is NAGVMQNPRHLVRRRGQEARLRCSPMKGHSHVYWYRQLPEEGLKFMVYLQKENIIDESGMPKERFSAEFPKEGPSILRIQQVVRGDSAAYFCASFEGQNYNEQFFGPGTRLTVL.

J is TRBJ1-1 and V is TRBV28; D uncertain. The length of the CDR3 is 12 residues. V was pared by 3 bases and J by 4 bases, with 6 bases between. The V gene's germline CDR1 is MDHEN and CDR2 SYDVKM. The CDR3 region has the DNA TGTGCCAGCAGTTTCGGGTTCACTGAAGCTTTCTTT. Amino acid sequence: CASSFGFTEAFF.

In its sample, this clone was seen a few times. The chain joins TRBV5-8 to TRBJ1-5; weak D call: TRBD1 (5 bases). V lost 4 bases, J lost 4 bases, and 18 bases lay in between. This CDR3 spans 16 amino acids. CDR1 is SGHTS and CDR2 is YDEGEE in the germline V gene. Here the CDR3 DNA reads TGTGCCAGCAGCGGGGGTGGTTTGTCGTTAAATCAGCCCCAGCATTTT. Amino acids: CASSGGGLSLNQPQHF.

The gene calls are TRBV9 and TRBJ2-5; no definite D call. Trimming removed 3 bases at V and 5 bases at J, with 14 bases between. Germline assignment: CDR1 SGDLS and CDR2 YYNGEE. This CDR3 has 14 amino acids. CDR3 bases: TGTGCCAGCAGCGCCGGGCGATTCCGGGAGACCCAGTACTTC. It yields the protein CASSAGRFRETQYF.

V gene TRBV7-2 combines with J gene TRBJ1-2; TRBD1 matches 9 bases. The CDR3 loop spans 18 amino acids. The junction had 11 bases not matched to a gene; V was cut back by 0 bases and J by 3 bases. The V gene's germline CDR1 is SGHTA and CDR2 FQGNSA. CDR3 coding DNA: TGTGCCAGCAGCTTAGCCTTGGGGACAGGGAATGTGGACTATGGCTACACCTTC. This gives the protein CASSLALGTGNVDYGYTF. The complete variable domain, with remaining parts taken from reference TRBV7-2 and TRBJ1-2, reads GAGVSQSPSNKVTEKGKDVELRCDPISGHTALYWYRQSLGQGLEFLIYFQGNSAPDKSGLPSDRFSAERTGGSVSTLTIQRTQQEDSAVYLCASSLALGTGNVDYGYTFGSGTRLTVV.

The V call is TRBV28, the J call TRBJ2-1; weak D call: TRBD2 (5 bases). CDR3 size: 13 residues. The V gene lost 7 bases and the J gene lost 4 bases, with 11 bases spanning the gap. Germline V gene sequence: CDR1 MDHEN, CDR2 SYDVKM. The CDR3: CASTARGYNEQFF. The CDR3 DNA sequence: TGTGCCAGCACGGCCCGGGGTTACAATGAGCAGTTCTTC.

The chain joins TRBV7-6 to TRBJ2-7; 9 bases fit TRBD2. V lost 5 bases to trimming and J lost 2 bases; unmatched junction nucleotides: 7. This CDR3 has 15 amino acids. Looked up from germline, CDR1 is SGHVS and CDR2 is FNYEAQ. In DNA form, the CDR3 reads TGTGCCAGCAGCCTTGGGGCTAGCGGGGCCTACGAGCAGTACTTC. It specifies CASSLGASGAYEQYF.

This chain links TRBV9 with TRBJ2-1; 7 nucleotides agree with TRBD2. V lost 4 bases and J lost 2; bases outside the gene matches: 15. The CDR3 is 18 residues long. Per the germline V gene, CDR1 is SGDLS and CDR2 is YYNGEE. The CDR3 loop reads CASSTSENLLGAYNEQFF. CDR3 DNA: TGTGCCAGCAGCACTAGCGAAAATCTCCTCGGCGCCTACAATGAGCAGTTCTTC.

The chain has TRBV27 and TRBJ1-2, with 8 bases identical to TRBD1. The CDR3 consists of 14 residues. After removal of 5 bases from V and 8 bases from J, the junction contained 10 bases not matched to a gene. Germline assignment: CDR1 MNHEY and CDR2 SMNVEV (reference sequence). CDR3 sequence (DNA): TGTGCCAGCAGTCCAGGACAGGGCCCCTGGGGCTACACCTTC. Translated, it gives CASSPGQGPWGYTF.